This T cell receptor beta chain was recorded in a study of technical replicates of blood from a few donors. The assay was immunoSEQ multiplex PCR, and TCRdb's table has in-frame clones only and misses some. The sample shows 75,000 to 90,000 clones, about nine tenths of them seen only once. Germline loops: CDR1 WNHNN, CDR2 SYGVQD (reference sequence). J gave up 1 base and V 2 bases, and 1 base lay outside the gene matches. CDR3 length equals 14 residues. This clone showed up just once. V usage is TRBV10-1 and J usage is TRBJ1-1; TRBD1 matches at 7 bases. The sample taken for sequencing was T cells isolated from PBMCs. This clonotype was sampled from a human donor in good health. DNA of the CDR3: TGCGCCAGCAGTGAGGACAGGGAGAACACTGAAGCTTTCTTT. It translates to CASSEDRENTEAFF.